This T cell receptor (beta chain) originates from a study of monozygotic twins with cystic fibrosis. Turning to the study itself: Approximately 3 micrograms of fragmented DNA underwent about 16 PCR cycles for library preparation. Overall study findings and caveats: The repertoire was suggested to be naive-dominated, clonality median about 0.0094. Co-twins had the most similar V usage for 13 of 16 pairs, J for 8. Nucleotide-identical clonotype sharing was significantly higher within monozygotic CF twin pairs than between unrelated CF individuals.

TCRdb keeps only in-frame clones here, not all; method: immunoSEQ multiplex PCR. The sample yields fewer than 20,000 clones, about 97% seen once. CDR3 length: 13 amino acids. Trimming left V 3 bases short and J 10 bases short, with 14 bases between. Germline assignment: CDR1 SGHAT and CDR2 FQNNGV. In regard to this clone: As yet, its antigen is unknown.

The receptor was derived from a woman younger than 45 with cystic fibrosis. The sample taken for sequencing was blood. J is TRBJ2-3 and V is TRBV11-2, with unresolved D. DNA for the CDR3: TGTGCCAGCAGCTTTGATAGGTCGCGTGCGCAGTATTTT. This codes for CASSFDRSRAQYF.